This T cell receptor (beta chain) emerged from a study of blood T cell repertoires in COVID-19. Turning to the study itself: The analysed material was cDNA or gDNA that came from T cells, B-cell-depleted T cells, or PBMCs.

In the study's own analysis: The assay estimated nucleated cells by amplifying reference gene primers. Here immunoSEQ multiplex PCR was the method, and the copy in TCRdb shows in-frame clones only, minus some. That table gives V, J and clone size, and the DNA gave D and trimming. The profile shows under 250,000 clones, roughly 83% of them singletons. Germline CDR1 reads SGHDT; CDR2 reads YYEEEE. Trimming stripped 3 bases from V and 1 base from J, with 11 bases between. This CDR3 is 15 amino acids long. The J gene is TRBJ1-5, the V gene TRBV5-6; maybe TRBD1 (6 bases). Sequencing was performed on peripheral blood. This receptor was obtained from a woman between 65 and 79 years old with active or convalescent COVID-19. In nucleotides, the CDR3 is TGTGCCAGCAGCTCACAGGGATGGAGCAATCAGCCCCAGCATTTT. It is translated as CASSSQGWSNQPQHF. Using reference TRBV5-6 and TRBJ1-5 for the parts outside the CDR3, the full variable domain is DAGVTQSPTHLIKTRGQQVTLRCSPKSGHDTVSWYQQALGQGPQFIFQYYEEEERQRGNFPDRFSGHQFPNYSSELNVNALLLGDSALYLCASSSQGWSNQPQHFGDGTRLSIL.